This TCR beta chain derives from a study of CD8 T cells in ankylosing spondylitis. Findings and limits, study-wide: Within ankylosing spondylitis blood, a TCR beta motif made up of several highly homologous variants appeared to be characteristic. Some of the motif variants had earlier been found in reactive arthritis patients' fluid and blood. Disease-associated clonotypes exhibited CD8+ identity and were relatively infrequent in peripheral blood.

5'-RACE, quantitative and with molecular barcodes, yielded the TCR beta libraries. TCRdb itself ran the 5' RACE reads through MiXCR, one entry per CDR3 protein. The data show tens of thousands of distinct CDR3 sequences, approximately 3% seen once. The sample holds many counts of this clonotype. The antigen is unknown. Sequencing used blood, either unsorted or a sorted T cell fraction (not recorded which). This TCR was sampled from a male donor with ankylosing spondylitis or in good health (not recorded which).

CDR3 sequence: CASSVDPMGHTGELFF. CDR3 coding DNA: TGTGCCAGCAGCGTAGACCCGATGGGCCACACCGGGGAGCTGTTTTTT. The chain recombines TRBV9 with TRBJ2-2, with D unresolved. The V end lost 0 bases, the J end lost 3 bases, and 12 bases lay between the germline ends. CDR3 length: 16 amino acids. CDR1 is SGDLS, CDR2 YYNGEE, per germline.